These 2 T cell receptor beta chains originate from one sample sequenced in a study of blood T cell repertoires in COVID-19. Repertoires were generated with immunoSEQ multiplex PCR, while TCRdb's copy carries only in-frame clones and drops some. This table holds 150,000 to 250,000 clones, 82% found once. Sequencing was done on a sample of PBMCs or T cells enriched from blood (not recorded which). Every receptor here comes from a man aged 35 to 55 who had recovered from COVID-19.

The V call is TRBV10-1, the J call TRBJ1-1; TRBD1 aligns across 7 bases. Per the germline V gene, CDR1 is WNHNN and CDR2 is SYGVQD (reference sequence). This CDR3 region has 15 residues. J was trimmed by 1 base and V by 3 bases; bases with no gene match: 5. CDR3: CASSDEGAPNTEAFF. The CDR3 DNA reads as TGCGCCAGCAGTGATGAGGGGGCCCCGAACACTGAAGCTTTCTTT.

The sample holds many counts of this clone. The gene calls are TRBV6-2 or TRBV6-3 and TRBJ1-2; D is perhaps TRBD1 (6 bases). V lost 6 bases, J lost 4 bases, and 15 bases lay in between. Germline CDR1 is MNHEY and CDR2 is SVGEGT. This CDR3 region has 14 residues. CDR3 sequence reads: CASSHDRTSYGYTF. The CDR3 nucleotides read TGTGCCAGCAGCCACGACAGGACCAGCTATGGCTACACCTTC.